A selection of T cell receptor beta chains follows, all from one sample in a study of cytomegalovirus exposure and HLA in healthy donors. Profiling relied on immunoSEQ multiplex PCR, and the TCRdb table lists in-frame clones only, not all of them. Among about 210,000 clones, about 75% were seen once, and the ten largest hold 1.5% to 2%. Input material: PBMCs. The receptors shown here come from a male donor in good health and CMV-seronegative. Each CDR3 is given with its conserved first and last residue. A D gene is named only where the DNA matches it firmly. A clone size is listed for some rows: how often the clone was seen (once, few, many), or a class if it is expanded.

>.|TRBJ2-3|TRBV6-6|TRBD1
CASSHRDRGHTDTQYF
TGTGCCAGCAGTCACCGGGACAGGGGGCACACAGATACGCAGTATTTT
>few|TRBJ1-2|TRBV4-3|.
CASSQGLPQGKDYGYTF
TGCGCCAGCAGCCAAGGCCTACCCCAGGGGAAGGACTATGGCTACACCTTC
>once|TRBJ1-1|TRBV30|TRBD1
CAWTRGVNTEAFF
TGTGCCTGGACCAGGGGGGTGAACACTGAAGCTTTCTTT
>.|TRBJ1-2|TRBV7-6|.
CASSLGTQSYYGYTF
TGTGCCAGCAGCTTAGGAACCCAAAGCTACTATGGCTACACCTTC
>.|TRBJ2-7|TRBV27|.
CASIGTEGEQYF
TGTGCCAGCATCGGGACTGAAGGGGAGCAGTACTTC
>.|TRBJ2-2|TRBV27|TRBD1
CASRPPGQGYTGELFF
TGTGCCAGCAGGCCACCGGGACAGGGTTATACCGGGGAGCTGTTTTTT
>few|TRBJ2-7|TRBV5-1|TRBD2
CASSASGGGAYEQYF
TGCGCCAGCAGCGCTTCGGGCGGGGGGGCTTACGAGCAGTACTTC
>few|TRBJ1-5|TRBV19|.
CASMPAGWNQPQHF
TGTGCCAGTATGCCGGCAGGGTGGAATCAGCCCCAGCATTTT
>few|TRBJ2-2|TRBV4-2|.
CASSPIADGELFF
TGTGCCAGCTCCCCTATAGCGGACGGGGAGCTGTTTTTT
>.|TRBJ2-7|TRBV27|.
CASSLPDRLYEQYF
TGTGCCAGCAGCCTCCCCGACAGGCTCTACGAGCAGTACTTC
>.|TRBJ2-7|TRBV4-3|TRBD1
CASSQDGLTGGNYEQYF
TGCGCCAGCAGCCAAGATGGTCTGACAGGGGGGAACTACGAGCAGTACTTC
>.|TRBJ2-7|TRBV15|.
CATSRDGQGFPRGYEQYF
TGTGCCACCAGCAGGGACGGCCAGGGATTCCCTCGCGGTTACGAGCAGTACTTC
>few|TRBJ2-1|TRBV4-3|.
CASSQDLRRQGGQFF
TGCGCCAGCAGCCAAGATCTGAGGAGGCAGGGAGGGCAGTTCTTC
>.|TRBJ2-2|TRBV29-1|.
CSVRPGAGELFF
TGCAGCGTCCGTCCCGGGGCCGGGGAGCTGTTTTTT
>.|TRBJ1-1|TRBV7-2|.
CASSLARGNTEAFF
TGTGCCAGCAGCTTAGCCCGAGGGAACACTGAAGCTTTCTTT
>few|TRBJ2-7|TRBV7-2|TRBD2
CASSLRTSGTAGWYF
TGTGCCAGCAGCTTAAGGACTAGCGGGACCGCGGGTTGGTACTTC